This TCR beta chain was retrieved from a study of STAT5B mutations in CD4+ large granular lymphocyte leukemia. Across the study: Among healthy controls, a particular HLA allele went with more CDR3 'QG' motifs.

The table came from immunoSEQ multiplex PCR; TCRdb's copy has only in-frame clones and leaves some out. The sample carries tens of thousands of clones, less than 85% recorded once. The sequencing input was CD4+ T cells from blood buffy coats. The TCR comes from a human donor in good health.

The CDR3 is CASTRGGQGQETQYF. CDR3 DNA sequence: TGTGCCAGCACAAGAGGCGGACAGGGGCAAGAGACCCAGTACTTC. The chain uses TRBV6-1 and TRBJ2-5; 9 bases map to TRBD1. CDR3 size: 15 residues. From germline, CDR1 is MNHNS and CDR2 SASEGT. V shed 7 bases and J 2 bases; nucleotides not matched to a gene: 8.